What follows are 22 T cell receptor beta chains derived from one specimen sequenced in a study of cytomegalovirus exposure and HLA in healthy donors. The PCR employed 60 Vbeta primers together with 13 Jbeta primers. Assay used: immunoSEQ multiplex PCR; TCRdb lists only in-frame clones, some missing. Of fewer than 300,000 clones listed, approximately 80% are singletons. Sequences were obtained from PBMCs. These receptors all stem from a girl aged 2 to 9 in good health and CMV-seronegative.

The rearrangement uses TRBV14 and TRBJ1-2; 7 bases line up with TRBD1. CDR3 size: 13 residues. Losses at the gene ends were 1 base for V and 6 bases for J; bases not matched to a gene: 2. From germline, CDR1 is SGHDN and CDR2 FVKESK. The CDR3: CASSQVQGDGYTF. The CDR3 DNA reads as TGTGCCAGCAGCCAAGTGCAGGGGGATGGCTACACCTTC.

CDR3 DNA sequence: TGTGCCAGCAGTTTATATTCGGACACCTACAAAAACATTCAGTACTTC. Its protein is CASSLYSDTYKNIQYF. The rearrangement links TRBV27 to TRBJ2-4; TRBD1 is a possible D gene (5 bases). Germline CDR1 reads MNHEY; CDR2 reads SMNVEV (reference sequence). The CDR3 extends over 16 amino acids. Trimming removed 1 base from V and 3 bases from J, with 13 bases in between.

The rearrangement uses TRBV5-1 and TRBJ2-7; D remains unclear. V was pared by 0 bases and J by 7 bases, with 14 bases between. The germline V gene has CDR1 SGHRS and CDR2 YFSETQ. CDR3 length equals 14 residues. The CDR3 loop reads CASSLVGRHPEQYF. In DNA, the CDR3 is TGCGCCAGCAGCTTGGTGGGCAGGCACCCGGAGCAGTACTTC.

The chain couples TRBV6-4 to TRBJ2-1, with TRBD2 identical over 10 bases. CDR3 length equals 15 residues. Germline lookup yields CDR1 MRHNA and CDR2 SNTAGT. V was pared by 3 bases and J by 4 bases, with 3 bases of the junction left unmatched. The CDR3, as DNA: TGTGCCAGCAGTGAGGAAGCGGGGGGGTACAATGAGCAGTTCTTC. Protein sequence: CASSEEAGGYNEQFF.

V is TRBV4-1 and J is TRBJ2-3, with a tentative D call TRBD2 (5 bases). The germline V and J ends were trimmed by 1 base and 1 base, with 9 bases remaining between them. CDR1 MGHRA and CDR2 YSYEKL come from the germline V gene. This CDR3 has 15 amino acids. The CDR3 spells CASSQVKRGTDTQYF. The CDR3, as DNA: TGCGCCAGCAGCCAAGTAAAGAGGGGCACAGATACGCAGTATTTT.

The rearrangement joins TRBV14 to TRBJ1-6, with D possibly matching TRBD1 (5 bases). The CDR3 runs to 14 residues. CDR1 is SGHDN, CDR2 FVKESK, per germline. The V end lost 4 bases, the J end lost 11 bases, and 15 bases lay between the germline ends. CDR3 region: CASSPRGPSPPLHF. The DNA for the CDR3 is TGTGCCAGCAGCCCGCGGGGACCCAGTCCACCCCTCCACTTT.

The CDR3 is CASSLPPRQRINNEQFF. The DNA of the CDR3 is TGCGCCAGCAGCTTACCCCCCCGACAAAGAATTAACAATGAGCAGTTCTTC. The V call is TRBV4-1, the J call TRBJ2-1; unclear D gene. Trimming cost V 5 bases and J 5 bases, with 22 bases left between them. This CDR3 contains 17 residues. Germline lookup yields CDR1 MGHRA and CDR2 YSYEKL.

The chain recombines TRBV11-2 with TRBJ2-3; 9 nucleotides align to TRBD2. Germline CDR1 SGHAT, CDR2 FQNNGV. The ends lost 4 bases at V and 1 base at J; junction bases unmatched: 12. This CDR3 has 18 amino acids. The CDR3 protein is CASSSPTSGQGGTDTQYF. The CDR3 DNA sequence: TGTGCCAGCAGCTCCCCGACTAGCGGCCAAGGGGGCACAGATACGCAGTATTTT. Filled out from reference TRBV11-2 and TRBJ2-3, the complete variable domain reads EAGVAQSPRYKIIEKRQSVAFWCNPISGHATLYWYQQILGQGPKLLIQFQNNGVVDDSQLPKDRFSAERLKGVDSTLKIQPAKLEDSAVYLCASSSPTSGQGGTDTQYFGPGTRLTVL.

The CDR3 reads CASSVDQGIYGYTF. CDR3 DNA sequence: TGTGCCAGCAGCGTAGATCAGGGGATCTATGGCTACACCTTC. The V call is TRBV9, the J call TRBJ1-2; D may be TRBD1 (6 bases). Germline V gene data show CDR1 as SGDLS and CDR2 as YYNGEE. Trimming removed 0 bases at V and 4 bases at J, with 10 bases between. This CDR3 comprises 14 residues.

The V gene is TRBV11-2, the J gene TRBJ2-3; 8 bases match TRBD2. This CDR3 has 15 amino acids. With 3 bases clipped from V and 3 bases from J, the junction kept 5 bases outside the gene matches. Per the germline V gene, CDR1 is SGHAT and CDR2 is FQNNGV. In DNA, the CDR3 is TGTGCCAGCAGCTTGGGACTAGGGAGTACAGATACGCAGTATTTT. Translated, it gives CASSLGLGSTDTQYF.

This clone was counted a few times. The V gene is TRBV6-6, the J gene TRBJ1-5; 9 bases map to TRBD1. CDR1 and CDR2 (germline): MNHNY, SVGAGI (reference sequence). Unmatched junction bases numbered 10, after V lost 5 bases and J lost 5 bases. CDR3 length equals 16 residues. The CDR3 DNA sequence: TGTGCCAGCAGTACCGGGGGACAGGGTCATGATCAGCCCCAGCATTTT. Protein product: CASSTGGQGHDQPQHF.

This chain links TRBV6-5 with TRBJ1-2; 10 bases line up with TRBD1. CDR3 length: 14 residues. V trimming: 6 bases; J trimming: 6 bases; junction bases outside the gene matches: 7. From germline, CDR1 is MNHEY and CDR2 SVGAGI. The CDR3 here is CASSRQGASNGYTF. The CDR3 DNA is TGTGCCAGCAGCCGACAGGGGGCGAGTAATGGCTACACCTTC.

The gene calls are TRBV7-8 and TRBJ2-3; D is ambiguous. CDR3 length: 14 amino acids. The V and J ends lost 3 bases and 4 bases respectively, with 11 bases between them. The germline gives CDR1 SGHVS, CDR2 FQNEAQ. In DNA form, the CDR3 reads TGTGCCAGCAGCTTCGGTCGTTCCCCAGATACGCAGTATTTT. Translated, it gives CASSFGRSPDTQYF.

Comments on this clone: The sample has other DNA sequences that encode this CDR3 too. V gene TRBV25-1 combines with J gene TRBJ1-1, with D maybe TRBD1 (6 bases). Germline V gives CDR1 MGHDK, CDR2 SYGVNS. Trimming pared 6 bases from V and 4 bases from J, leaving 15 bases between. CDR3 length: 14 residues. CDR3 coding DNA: TGTGCCAGCAGACCAACAGGGTCGGGCACTGAAGCTTTCTTT. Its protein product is CASRPTGSGTEAFF.

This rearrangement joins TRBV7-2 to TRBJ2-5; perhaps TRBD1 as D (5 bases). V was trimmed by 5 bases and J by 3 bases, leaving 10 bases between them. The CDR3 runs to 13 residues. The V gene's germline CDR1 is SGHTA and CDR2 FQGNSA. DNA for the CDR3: TGTGCCAGCAGCGCAAGCAGGGAAGAGACCCAGTACTTC. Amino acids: CASSASREETQYF.

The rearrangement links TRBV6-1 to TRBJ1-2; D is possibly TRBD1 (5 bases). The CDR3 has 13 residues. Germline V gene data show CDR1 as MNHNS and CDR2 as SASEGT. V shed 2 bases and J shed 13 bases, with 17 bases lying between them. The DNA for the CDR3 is TGTGCCAGCAGTGAATGGGCAGGGAATGCTGGCACCTTC. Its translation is CASSEWAGNAGTF.

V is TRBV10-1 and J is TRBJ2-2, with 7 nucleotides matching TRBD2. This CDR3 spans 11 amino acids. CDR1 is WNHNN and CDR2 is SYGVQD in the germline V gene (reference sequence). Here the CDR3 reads CAGRATGELFF. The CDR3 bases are TGCGCTGGGAGGGCCACCGGGGAGCTGTTTTTT.

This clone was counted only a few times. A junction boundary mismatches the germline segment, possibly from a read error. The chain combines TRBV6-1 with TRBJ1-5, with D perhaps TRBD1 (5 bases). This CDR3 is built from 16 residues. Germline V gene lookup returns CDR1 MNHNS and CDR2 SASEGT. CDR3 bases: TGTGCCATCAGTGAGAGGGCGTGGGAGGGGAATCAGCCCCAGCATTTT. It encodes CAISERAWEGNQPQHF.

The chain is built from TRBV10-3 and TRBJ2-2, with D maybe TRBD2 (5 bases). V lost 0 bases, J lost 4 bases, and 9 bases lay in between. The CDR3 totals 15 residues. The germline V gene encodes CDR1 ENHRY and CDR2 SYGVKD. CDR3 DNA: TGTGCCATCAGTGAGTCGAGGGAAGGCACCGGGGAGCTGTTTTTT. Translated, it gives CAISESREGTGELFF.

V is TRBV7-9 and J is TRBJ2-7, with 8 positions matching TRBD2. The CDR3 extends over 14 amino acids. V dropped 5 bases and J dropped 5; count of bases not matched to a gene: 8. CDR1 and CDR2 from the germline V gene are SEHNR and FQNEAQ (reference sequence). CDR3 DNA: TGTGCCAGCAGCCCCTCGGCCGGGGGGGACGAGCAGTACTTC. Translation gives CASSPSAGGDEQYF.

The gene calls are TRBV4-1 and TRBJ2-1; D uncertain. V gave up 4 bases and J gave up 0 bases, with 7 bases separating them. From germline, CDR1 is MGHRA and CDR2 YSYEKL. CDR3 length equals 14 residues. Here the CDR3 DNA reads TGCGCCAGCAGCCCACTAAGCTCCTACAATGAGCAGTTCTTC. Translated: CASSPLSSYNEQFF.

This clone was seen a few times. The CDR3 is CASQNGRISYNEQFF. The CDR3 DNA reads TGTGCCAGCCAAAACGGCAGGATAAGCTACAATGAGCAGTTCTTC. V is TRBV2 and J is TRBJ2-1; the D is unclear. The CDR3 has 15 residues. Deletions cut 8 bases from V and 3 bases from J, with 17 bases between. Germline CDR1 reads SNHLY; CDR2 reads FYNNEI.